This is a list of T cell receptor beta chains from one sample in a study of T cell responses to AZD1222 COVID-19 vaccine. The repertoire was sequenced with immunoSEQ multiplex PCR; TCRdb's copy has only in-frame clones and lacks some. Of 100,000 to 120,000 clones in the sample, less than 95% were seen once. The sequencing here drew on peripheral blood, taken 28 days after the second AZD1222 dose. These receptors were taken from an adult who received the AZD1222 COVID-19 vaccine. The CDR3 runs from the conserved cysteine through the conserved F or W. Each record gives: clone size, J gene, D gene, V gene, CDR3 DNA, CDR3 protein. The D gene is left open where the match is weak. Only some rows state a clone size, as once, few, many or a class for expanded clones.

-	TRBJ2-5	-	TRBV5-4	TGTGCCAGCAGCTACATGACATTATTAAAAGAGACCCAGTACTTC	CASSYMTLLKETQYF
-	TRBJ1-2	-	TRBV5-1	TGCGCCAGCAGCCCCCTTGGGACCCAGCTCGTCTATGGCTACACCTTC	CASSPLGTQLVYGYTF
-	TRBJ1-2	TRBD1	TRBV18	TGTGCCAGCTCACTTAGGACAGGGAGTTGGGGCTATGGCTACACCTTC	CASSLRTGSWGYGYTF
-	TRBJ1-2	-	TRBV7-9	TGTGCCAGCCAGACAGGCGTGGGGGGCTACACCTTC	CASQTGVGGYTF
-	TRBJ2-3	-	TRBV10-1	TGCGCCAGCAGTGAGTCAACTATGTACACAGATACGCAGTATTTT	CASSESTMYTDTQYF
-	TRBJ2-7	-	TRBV5-1	TGCGCCAGCAGCTTAGGGCCGGGGAATCCCGAGCAGTACTTC	CASSLGPGNPEQYF
-	TRBJ2-5	-	TRBV6-1	TGTGCCAGCAGTGAAGATTTGGCGGAAGAGACCCAGTACTTC	CASSEDLAEETQYF
-	TRBJ1-2	-	TRBV29-1	TGCAGCGTTGAGAAGGGGGTGGGATATGGCTACACCTTC	CSVEKGVGYGYTF
-	TRBJ1-4	-	TRBV12-5	TGTGCTAGTGGTTTGGTACTGGGGGGGGTTGAAAAACTGTTTTTT	CASGLVLGGVEKLFF
-	TRBJ1-1	-	TRBV6-5	TGTGCCAGCCGAGACAGGTTCCATGAAGCTTTCTTT	CASRDRFHEAFF
once	TRBJ1-2	-	TRBV5-6	TGTGCCAGCAGCTTTCGGCGAGGAGGCTACACCTTC	CASSFRRGGYTF
-	TRBJ1-3	-	TRBV6-5	TGTGCCAGCAGGGCCCTCTCTGGAAACACCATATATTTT	CASRALSGNTIYF
-	TRBJ2-3	TRBD1	TRBV5-1	TGCGCCAGCAGCGGGGGTGGTAGGGGGCAAATAACAGATACGCAGTATTTT	CASSGGGRGQITDTQYF
-	TRBJ2-7	-	TRBV4-1	TGCGCCAGCAGTGTCGTAGCGGCGGTCTCCTACGAGCAGTACTTC	CASSVVAAVSYEQYF
-	TRBJ1-1	-	TRBV27	TGTGCCAGCAGTCCCCGGTTAGGTAGGGGTGAAGCTTTCTTT	CASSPRLGRGEAFF
-	TRBJ1-3	TRBD1	TRBV7-9	TGTGCCAGCAGCAGATATATGGCAGGGGGCTCTGGAAACACCATATATTTT	CASSRYMAGGSGNTIYF
-	TRBJ1-5	-	TRBV7-9	TGTGCCAGCAGCTTGTCCGAGGGTATTCAGCCCCAGCATTTT	CASSLSEGIQPQHF
-	TRBJ1-2	-	TRBV11-2	TGTGCCAGCAGCTTAGTGACAGGCTTTTCCACTAATGGCTACACCTTC	CASSLVTGFSTNGYTF
-	TRBJ1-5	-	TRBV7-2	TGTGCCAGCAGCACCCAAGGTAATCAGCCCCAGCATTTT	CASSTQGNQPQHF
-	TRBJ2-6	-	TRBV6-4	TGTGCCAGCAGTGTTGACAGCTCTGGGGCCAACGTCCTGACTTTC	CASSVDSSGANVLTF
-	TRBJ1-2	-	TRBV11-2	TGTGCCAGCAGCTTAGATTTCCGGGCCAACTATGGCTACACCTTC	CASSLDFRANYGYTF
once	TRBJ1-3	-	TRBV19	TGTGCCAGTAGGAGGGGGGGCGCGGGCTCTGGAAACACCATATATTTT	CASRRGGAGSGNTIYF
once	TRBJ1-2	-	TRBV4-1	TGCGCCAGCACTCTAAAATTTCGGACAGACCTATATGGCTACACCTTC	CASTLKFRTDLYGYTF
-	TRBJ1-2	TRBD1	TRBV18	TGTGCCAGCTCACCGTTTACAGGGGACTATGGCTACACCTTC	CASSPFTGDYGYTF
-	TRBJ2-2	TRBD2	TRBV5-1	TGCGCCAGCAAATTCTCGCGGGGGGACGGGGAGCTGTTTTTT	CASKFSRGDGELFF
-	TRBJ2-7	TRBD1	TRBV11-3	TGTGCCAGCAGCCGGCGACAGGGGTACGAGCAGTACTTC	CASSRRQGYEQYF
-	TRBJ1-2	TRBD1	TRBV7-8	TGTGCCAGCAGCTTAGGGACAGGGTCCTATGGCTACACCTTC	CASSLGTGSYGYTF
-	TRBJ1-6	-	TRBV25-1	TGTGCCAGCAGTGAGACCCGGGCCCTTCGGGGGTCACCCCTCCACTTT	CASSETRALRGSPLHF
-	TRBJ1-2	-	TRBV27	TGTGCCAGCAGTTTCGCAGGGCGAGGCTACACCTTC	CASSFAGRGYTF
-	TRBJ1-1	-	TRBV27	TGTGCCAGCAGCTATCGCAGGGAGAACACTGAAGCTTTCTTT	CASSYRRENTEAFF
-	TRBJ2-5	-	TRBV18	TGTGCCAGCTCACCCAACCACTCACAAGAGACCCAGTACTTC	CASSPNHSQETQYF
once	TRBJ1-2	-	TRBV29-1	TGCAGCGGTGGGGGGGCATCGGGCTACACCTTC	CSGGGASGYTF
-	TRBJ1-1	-	TRBV6-5	TGTGCCAGCCGGGACACCATGAACACTGAAGCTTTCTTT	CASRDTMNTEAFF
once	TRBJ1-2	-	TRBV7-6	TGTGCCAGCAGCTTAGTCCCGACAGGAGACTATGGCTACACCTTC	CASSLVPTGDYGYTF
-	TRBJ1-2	TRBD1	TRBV20-1	TGCAGTGCTAGTTCCAGGGGGGGTGGCTACACCTTC	CSASSRGGGYTF
-	TRBJ1-5	TRBD1	TRBV10-1	TGCGCCAGCAGCGACGGGACAGGGAGTCAGCCCCAGCATTTT	CASSDGTGSQPQHF
-	TRBJ2-1	-	TRBV5-1	TGCGCCAGCAGCTTGAACGTCCCTAGTAATGAGCAGTTCTTC	CASSLNVPSNEQFF
-	TRBJ2-7	TRBD2	TRBV7-6	TGTGCCAGCAGCACAACTAGCGGGGGGGCCTCGTACGAGCAGTACTTC	CASSTTSGGASYEQYF
once	TRBJ1-1	TRBD1	TRBV30	TGTGCCTGGGGGACAGGGGGAACTGAAGCTTTCTTT	CAWGTGGTEAFF
-	TRBJ1-5	-	TRBV12-3/TRBV12-4	TGTGCCACCCGAACAGGGAGCAATCAGCCCCAGCATTTT	CATRTGSNQPQHF
-	TRBJ2-7	-	TRBV5-4	TGTGCCAGCAGCGGCAAACCGGGTCAGTCCTACGAGCAGTACTTC	CASSGKPGQSYEQYF
-	TRBJ1-3	-	TRBV6-5	TGTGCCAGCAGCCTTCACCACTCTGGAAACACCATATATTTT	CASSLHHSGNTIYF
-	TRBJ1-2	-	TRBV20-1	TGCAGTGCTAGGGGGGACCCCTCAGCCTTC	CSARGDPSAF
-	TRBJ2-3	TRBD1	TRBV5-1	TGCGCCAGCAGTTATGGACAGGGAAGGAGGACAGATACGCAGTATTTT	CASSYGQGRRTDTQYF